This is a list of T cell receptor beta chains from one sample in a study of T cell clones after liver transplantation. Generated by immunoSEQ multiplex PCR, the TCRdb table keeps only in-frame clones and is missing some. The table includes under 55,000 clones, 85% to 90% detected once. Sequences were derived from CD8+ T cells from blood, sampled 12 months after liver transplant. The source of these receptors is a human patient who received a liver transplant. Some of the T cells may derive from the graft donor. CDR3s include the opening cysteine and the closing phenylalanine or tryptophan. A D gene is named only where the DNA matches it firmly. The size entry is marked missing in some rows and otherwise reads once, few, many or a size class.

abundance	v_gene	j_gene	d_gene	CDR3nt	CDR3aa
.	TRBV14	TRBJ1-2	.	TGTGCCAGCAGCCAAGACCGGGTCTATGGCTACACCTTC	CASSQDRVYGYTF
once	TRBV14	TRBJ1-1	.	TGTGCCAGCAGCCGAAGTCTGGGGATCTATGATGAAGCTTTCTTT	CASSRSLGIYDEAFF
.	TRBV28	TRBJ2-7	.	TGTGCCAGCAGTTCCCGGGACACCCCCTACGAGCAGTACTTC	CASSSRDTPYEQYF
few	TRBV19	TRBJ1-5	TRBD1	TGTGCCAGTAGCCTGGGGACAGTCAATCAGCCCCAGCATTTT	CASSLGTVNQPQHF
.	TRBV27	TRBJ2-5	.	TGTGCCAGCAGTTTATTTGGGGAGACCCAGTACTTC	CASSLFGETQYF
.	TRBV15	TRBJ1-1	TRBD1	TGTGCCACCAGCAGCCCCCGGGGAGGGGGCGCGAACGCTTTCTTT	CATSSPRGGGANAFF
.	TRBV6-5	TRBJ2-1	TRBD2	TGTGCCAGCAGTTCCCCGGGAGGCGTATTAGATGAGCAGTTCTTC	CASSSPGGVLDEQFF
.	TRBV27	TRBJ2-1	TRBD1	TGTGCCAGCAGTTTTTTCCAGGGGGCCAGCGAGCAGTTCTTC	CASSFFQGASEQFF
.	TRBV27	TRBJ2-3	TRBD2	TGTGCCAGCAGTTATGGACTAGCGGTTAGCACAGATACGCAGTATTTT	CASSYGLAVSTDTQYF
.	TRBV7-8	TRBJ1-1	.	TGTGCCAGCAGCTTGTGGGGTAACACTGAAGCTTTCTTT	CASSLWGNTEAFF
.	TRBV28	TRBJ2-7	.	TGTGCCAGCAGTTCGAACTCTGAGGGTGGCGAGCAGTACTTC	CASSSNSEGGEQYF
.	TRBV6-6	TRBJ2-5	.	TGTGCCAGCAGCCCCGTCGGGGGGCGAGAGACCCAGTACTTC	CASSPVGGRETQYF
once	TRBV15	TRBJ1-2	.	TGTGCCACCAGCAACCCGAAGGGAACTTCCTATGGCTACACCTTC	CATSNPKGTSYGYTF
few	TRBV6-5	TRBJ2-5	TRBD1	TGTGCCAGCAGTTTCGACAGGGTGGAGACCCAGTACTTC	CASSFDRVETQYF
.	TRBV7-3	TRBJ2-7	TRBD2	TGTGCCAGCAGCCTGATGAAGGTTCCTTTACTAGCGGAGGACTACGAGCAGTACTTC	CASSLMKVPLLAEDYEQYF
.	TRBV5-1	TRBJ1-5	.	TGCGCCAGCAGCTTAGGAGGGAGCAATCAGCCCCAGCATTTT	CASSLGGSNQPQHF
medium-sized	TRBV11-3	TRBJ2-7	.	TGTGCCAGCAGCTTTTTGACCTACGAGCAGTACTTC	CASSFLTYEQYF
.	TRBV18	TRBJ1-5	TRBD1	TGTGCCAGCTCACGTCAACCACCGGGACAGGGATTTAGCAATCAGCCCCAGCATTTT	CASSRQPPGQGFSNQPQHF
.	TRBV9	TRBJ2-3	TRBD1	TGTGCCAGCAGCGTAGGAGGGGGCAGCGCAGATACGCAGTATTTT	CASSVGGGSADTQYF
.	TRBV4-1	TRBJ2-5	TRBD2	TGCGCCAGCAGCCAAGATAGGCTAGCGGGAGGGCCGAGGAAGACCCAGTACTTC	CASSQDRLAGGPRKTQYF
.	TRBV9	TRBJ2-3	.	TGTGCCAGCAGCCCCTCCCCAGGAACAGATACGCAGTATTTT	CASSPSPGTDTQYF
once	TRBV5-4	TRBJ2-2	TRBD2	TGTGCCAGCTCAATGTCGGGAGGGGGTCGGGAGCTGTTTTTT	CASSMSGGGRELFF
.	TRBV6-1	TRBJ2-7	TRBD1	TGTGCCAGCAGTGACCGCATCCCACCGGGACAGGGGCACTACGAGCAGTACTTC	CASSDRIPPGQGHYEQYF
.	TRBV4-2	TRBJ1-3	.	TGTGCCAGCAGCCAAGATCAGGGCCGTGGAAACACCATATATTTT	CASSQDQGRGNTIYF
.	TRBV27	TRBJ2-3	.	TGTGCCAGCAGTCCCAATTTCCCAGATACGCAGTATTTT	CASSPNFPDTQYF
.	TRBV2	TRBJ2-5	.	TGTGCCAGCAGCGACCAACGGGAAATACAAGAGACCCAGTACTTC	CASSDQREIQETQYF
.	TRBV27	TRBJ2-5	.	TGTGCCAGCAGTTTAGGGGTCGGGTCCGGGGAGACCCAGTACTTC	CASSLGVGSGETQYF
.	TRBV6-5	TRBJ1-1	TRBD1	TGTGCCAGCAGCACAGGGGGGGTGAACACTGAAGCTTTCTTT	CASSTGGVNTEAFF
.	TRBV27	TRBJ1-5	TRBD1	TGTGCCAGCAGTTCTTACAGGGGGGGGCAGCCCCAGCATTTT	CASSSYRGGQPQHF
.	TRBV10-2	TRBJ1-1	.	TGCGCCACCGCCTCGGGACTCACTGAAGCTTTCTTT	CATASGLTEAFF
.	TRBV19	TRBJ2-2	.	TGTGCCGCCACTGGCGCCCCCGGCGGGGAGCTGTTTTTT	CAATGAPGGELFF
.	TRBV2	TRBJ2-1	TRBD1	TGTGCCAGCAGTGACGACAGGGGGCGTTACAATGAGCAGTTCTTC	CASSDDRGRYNEQFF
.	TRBV19	TRBJ2-3	.	TGTGCCAGTCGTAGCGATACGCAGTATTTT	CASRSDTQYF
.	TRBV11-2	TRBJ2-5	.	TGTGCCAGCAGCTTAGGGGTCGTAGGAGTACTGGCCCAGTACTTC	CASSLGVVGVLAQYF
.	TRBV10-3	TRBJ2-7	.	TGTGCCATCAGTGTGACAAGCTCCTACGAGCAGTACTTC	CAISVTSSYEQYF
once	TRBV4-3	TRBJ2-7	TRBD1	TGCGCCAGCAGCCAAGGGCTGGGGGGTCGGGACAGGGGAGGGTACGAGCAGTACTTC	CASSQGLGGRDRGGYEQYF
.	TRBV7-9	TRBJ2-2	.	TGTGCCAGCAGAAACGGGGAGACCGGGGAGCTGTTTTTT	CASRNGETGELFF
once	TRBV13	TRBJ2-7	.	TGTGCCAGCAGCTTAGGAGGATACGAGCAGTACTTC	CASSLGGYEQYF
once	TRBV6-4	TRBJ1-5	.	TGTGCCAGCAGTGACTCGAAACAGGGTAAAAACAATCAGCCCCAGCATTTT	CASSDSKQGKNNQPQHF
.	TRBV6-5	TRBJ2-3	.	TGTGCCAGCAGTTACTACCCGGGACTGGCAGATACGCAGTATTTT	CASSYYPGLADTQYF
once	TRBV7-9	TRBJ1-1	TRBD1	TGTGCCAGCAGCTTACCCGGACAGGCCGCAGGCGGAGCTTTCTTT	CASSLPGQAAGGAFF
once	TRBV13	TRBJ2-1	.	TGTGCCAGCAGCCCTGGGACGAGCAATGAGCAGTTCTTC	CASSPGTSNEQFF
few	TRBV28	TRBJ2-7	.	TGTGCCAGCAGTTTTCATCTCTCCTACGAGCAGTACTTC	CASSFHLSYEQYF
.	TRBV19	TRBJ2-7	.	TGTGCCAGTAGTAGCTCCTACGAGCAGTACTTC	CASSSSYEQYF
.	TRBV10-3	TRBJ2-1	.	TGTGCCATCAGTGTCGTACCAAGAAATGAGCAGTTCTTC	CAISVVPRNEQFF
.	TRBV5-4	TRBJ2-1	.	TGTGCCAGCAGCTTTGGTCGAAGCGGCAATGAGCAGTTCTTC	CASSFGRSGNEQFF
.	TRBV6-6	TRBJ2-5	.	TGTGCCAGCAGTTACCTTGGGGGAGAGGTGGGAGAGACCCAGTACTTC	CASSYLGGEVGETQYF
.	TRBV11-2	TRBJ2-3	.	TGTGCCAGCAGCTACCTCGGGGCATCAAGAAGCACAGATACGCAGTATTTT	CASSYLGASRSTDTQYF
once	TRBV7-9	TRBJ2-6	TRBD1	TGTGCCAGCAGCTTAGCGGGACAGGGGGCTTTCTCTGGGGCCAACGTCCTGACTTTC	CASSLAGQGAFSGANVLTF
.	TRBV19	TRBJ1-1	.	TGTGCCAGTAGTATCGGCAGGGGGAACACTGAAGCTTTCTTT	CASSIGRGNTEAFF
few	TRBV5-6	TRBJ2-3	TRBD2	TGTGCCAGCAGCTCGGGTCGGGGGGAAATCAGCGCAGATACGCAGTATTTT	CASSSGRGEISADTQYF
.	TRBV27	TRBJ1-2	.	TGTGCCAGCAGTTCAGGGTTGGGCTATGGCTACACCTTC	CASSSGLGYGYTF
.	TRBV11-3	TRBJ1-1	.	TGTGCCAGCAGCCTCCGGGGGAACACTGAAGCTTTCTTT	CASSLRGNTEAFF